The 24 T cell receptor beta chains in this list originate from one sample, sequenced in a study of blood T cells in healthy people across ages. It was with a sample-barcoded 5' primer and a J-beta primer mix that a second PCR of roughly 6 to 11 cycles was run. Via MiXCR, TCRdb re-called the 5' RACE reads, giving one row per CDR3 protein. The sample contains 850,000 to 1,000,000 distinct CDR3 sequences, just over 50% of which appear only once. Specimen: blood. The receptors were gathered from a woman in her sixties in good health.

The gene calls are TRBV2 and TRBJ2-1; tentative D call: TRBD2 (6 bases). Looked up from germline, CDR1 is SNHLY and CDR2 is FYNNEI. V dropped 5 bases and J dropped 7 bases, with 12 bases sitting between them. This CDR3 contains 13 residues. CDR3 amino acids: CASSRGGLNEQFF. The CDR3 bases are TGTGCCAGCAGTCGTGGAGGGCTTAATGAGCAGTTCTTC.

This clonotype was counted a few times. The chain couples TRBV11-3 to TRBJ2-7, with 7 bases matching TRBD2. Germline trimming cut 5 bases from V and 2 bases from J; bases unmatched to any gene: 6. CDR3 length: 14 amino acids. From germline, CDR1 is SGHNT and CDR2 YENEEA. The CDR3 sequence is CASSRAGLAYEQYF. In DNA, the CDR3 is TGTGCCAGCAGCAGAGCGGGGTTGGCCTACGAGCAGTACTTC.

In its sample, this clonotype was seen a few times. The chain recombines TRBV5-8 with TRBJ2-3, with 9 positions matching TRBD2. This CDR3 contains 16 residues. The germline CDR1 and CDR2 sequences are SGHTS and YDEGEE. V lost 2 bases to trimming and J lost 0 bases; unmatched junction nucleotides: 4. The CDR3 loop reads CASSLRTSESTDTQYF. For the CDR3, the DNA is TGTGCCAGCAGCTTAAGGACTAGCGAAAGCACAGATACGCAGTATTTT.

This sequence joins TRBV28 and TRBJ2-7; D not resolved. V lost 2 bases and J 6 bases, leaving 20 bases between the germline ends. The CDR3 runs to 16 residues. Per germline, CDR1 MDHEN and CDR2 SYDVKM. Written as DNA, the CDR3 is TGTGCCAGCAGTTTAGATGGTCGTTCGCGCGGAGTCGAGCAGTACTTC. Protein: CASSLDGRSRGVEQYF.

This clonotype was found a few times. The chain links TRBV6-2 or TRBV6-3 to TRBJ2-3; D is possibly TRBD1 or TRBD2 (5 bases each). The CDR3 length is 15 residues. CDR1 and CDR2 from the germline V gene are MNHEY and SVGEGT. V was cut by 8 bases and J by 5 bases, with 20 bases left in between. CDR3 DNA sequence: TGTGCCAGCGGGGCCCAAATGGGGGTGGGAGATACGCAGTATTTT. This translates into CASGAQMGVGDTQYF.

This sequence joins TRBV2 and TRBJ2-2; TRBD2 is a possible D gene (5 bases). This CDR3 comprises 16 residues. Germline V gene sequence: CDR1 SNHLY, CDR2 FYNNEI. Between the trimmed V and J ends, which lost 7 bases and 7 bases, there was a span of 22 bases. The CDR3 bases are TGTGCCAGCACCCCAACCGGGGTGCTATTTGACGGGGAGCTGTTTTTT. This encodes CASTPTGVLFDGELFF.

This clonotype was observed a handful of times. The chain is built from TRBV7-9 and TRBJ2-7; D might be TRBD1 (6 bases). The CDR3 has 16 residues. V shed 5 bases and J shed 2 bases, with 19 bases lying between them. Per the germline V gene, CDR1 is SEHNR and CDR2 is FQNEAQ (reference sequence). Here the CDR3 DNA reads TGTGCCAGCAGCCTCCGGGACACGAATTTCGCCTACGAGCAGTACTTC. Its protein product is CASSLRDTNFAYEQYF. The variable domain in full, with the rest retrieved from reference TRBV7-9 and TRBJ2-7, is DTGVSQNPRHKITKRGQNVTFRCDPISEHNRLYWYRQTLGQGPEFLTYFQNEAQLEKSRLLSDRFSAERPKGSFSTLEIQRTEQGDSAMYLCASSLRDTNFAYEQYFGPGTRLTVT.

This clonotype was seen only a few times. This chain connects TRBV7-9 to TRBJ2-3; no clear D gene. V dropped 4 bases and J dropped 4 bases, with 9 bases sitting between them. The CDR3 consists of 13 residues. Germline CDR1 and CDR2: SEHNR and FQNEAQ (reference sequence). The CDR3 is CASSSPGPDTQYF. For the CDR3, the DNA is TGTGCCAGCAGCTCACCCGGGCCAGATACGCAGTATTTT.

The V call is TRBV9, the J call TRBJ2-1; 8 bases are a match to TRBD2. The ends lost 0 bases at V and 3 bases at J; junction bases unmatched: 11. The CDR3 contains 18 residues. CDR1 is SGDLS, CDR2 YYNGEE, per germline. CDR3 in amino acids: CASSVASQRERLYNEQFF. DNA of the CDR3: TGTGCCAGCAGCGTAGCTTCCCAGCGGGAGCGCCTCTACAATGAGCAGTTCTTC.

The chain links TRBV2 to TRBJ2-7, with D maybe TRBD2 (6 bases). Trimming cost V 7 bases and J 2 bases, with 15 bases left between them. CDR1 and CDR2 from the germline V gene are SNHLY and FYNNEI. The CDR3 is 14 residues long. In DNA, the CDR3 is TGTGCCAGCAAGCTTGTAACTAGCACCTACGAGCAGTACTTC. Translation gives CASKLVTSTYEQYF.

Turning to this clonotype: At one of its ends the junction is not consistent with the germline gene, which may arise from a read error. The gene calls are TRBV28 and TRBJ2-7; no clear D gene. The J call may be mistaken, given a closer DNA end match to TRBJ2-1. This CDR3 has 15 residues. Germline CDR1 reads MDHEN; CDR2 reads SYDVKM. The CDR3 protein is CATSAQNSLGNEQFF. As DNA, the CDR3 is TGTGCCACCAGTGCTCAAAATTCATTGGGAAATGAGCAGTTCTTC.

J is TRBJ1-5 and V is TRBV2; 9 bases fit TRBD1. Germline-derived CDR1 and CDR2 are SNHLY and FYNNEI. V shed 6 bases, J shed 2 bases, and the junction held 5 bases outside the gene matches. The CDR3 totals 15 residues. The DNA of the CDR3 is TGTGCCAGCAGCGGACAGGGGTTTGGCAATCAGCCCCAGCATTTT. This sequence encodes CASSGQGFGNQPQHF. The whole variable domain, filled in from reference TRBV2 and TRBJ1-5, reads EPEVTQTPSHQVTQMGQEVILRCVPISNHLYFYWYRQILGQKVEFLVSFYNNEISEKSEIFDDQFSVERPDGSNFTLKIRSTKLEDSAMYFCASSGQGFGNQPQHFGDGTRLSIL.

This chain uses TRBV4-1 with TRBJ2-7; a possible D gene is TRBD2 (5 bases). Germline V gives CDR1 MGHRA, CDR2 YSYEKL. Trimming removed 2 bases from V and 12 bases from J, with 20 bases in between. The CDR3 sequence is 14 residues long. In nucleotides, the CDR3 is TGCGCCAGCAGCCAAATTGGGTCTTGGGAGAGTCCGTACTTC. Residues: CASSQIGSWESPYF.

The CDR3 DNA reads TGTGCCAGTTTCCTTGACGGAGGAGATAGCACAGATACGCAGTATTTT. It is translated as CASFLDGGDSTDTQYF. The chain uses TRBV19 and TRBJ2-3, with a possible D match to TRBD2 (5 bases). V shed 8 bases and J shed 0 bases, with 18 bases lying between them. There are 16 residues in the CDR3. Germline loops: CDR1 LNHDA, CDR2 SQIVND (reference sequence). Full variable domain (remainder filled in from reference TRBV19 and TRBJ2-3): DGGITQSPKYLFRKEGQNVTLSCEQNLNHDAMYWYRQDPGQGLRLIYYSQIVNDFQKGDIAEGYSVSREKKESFPLTVTSAQKNPTAFYLCASFLDGGDSTDTQYFGPGTRLTVL.

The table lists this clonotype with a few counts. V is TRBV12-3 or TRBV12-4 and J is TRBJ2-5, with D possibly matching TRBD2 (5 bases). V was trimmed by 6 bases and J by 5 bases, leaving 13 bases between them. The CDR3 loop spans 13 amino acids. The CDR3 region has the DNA TGTGCCAGCAGGCAATCGTGGAGGGAGACCCAGTACTTC. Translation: CASRQSWRETQYF.

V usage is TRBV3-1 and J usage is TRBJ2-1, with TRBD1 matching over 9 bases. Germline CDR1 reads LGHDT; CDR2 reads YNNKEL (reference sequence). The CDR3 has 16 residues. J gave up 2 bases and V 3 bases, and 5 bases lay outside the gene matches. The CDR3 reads CASSQQTGGAYNEQFF. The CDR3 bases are TGTGCCAGCAGCCAGCAGACAGGGGGGGCCTACAATGAGCAGTTCTTC.

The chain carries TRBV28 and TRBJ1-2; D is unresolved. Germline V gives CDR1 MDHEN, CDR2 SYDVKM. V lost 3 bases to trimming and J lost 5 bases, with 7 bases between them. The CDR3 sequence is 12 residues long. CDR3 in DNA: TGTGCCAGCAGTTTTTCCCTTTATGGCTACACCTTC. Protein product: CASSFSLYGYTF.

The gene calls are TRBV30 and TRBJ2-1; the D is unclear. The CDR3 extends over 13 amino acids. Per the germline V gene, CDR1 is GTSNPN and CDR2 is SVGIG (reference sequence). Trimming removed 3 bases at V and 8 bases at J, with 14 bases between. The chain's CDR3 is CAWSQTYPDEQFF. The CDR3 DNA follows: TGTGCCTGGAGCCAGACTTACCCCGATGAGCAGTTCTTC. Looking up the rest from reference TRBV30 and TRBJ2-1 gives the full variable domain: SQTIHQWPATLVQPVGSPLSLECTVEGTSNPNLYWYRQAAGRGLQLLFYSVGIGQISSEVPQNLSASRPQDRQFILSSKKLLLSDSGFYLCAWSQTYPDEQFFGPGTRLTVL.

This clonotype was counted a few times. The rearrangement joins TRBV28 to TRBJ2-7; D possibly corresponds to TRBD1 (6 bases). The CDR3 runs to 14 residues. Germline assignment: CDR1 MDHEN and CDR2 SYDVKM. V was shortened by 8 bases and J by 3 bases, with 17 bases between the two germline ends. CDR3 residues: CASFRTGTLYEQYF. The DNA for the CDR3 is TGTGCCAGCTTTCGAACCGGGACACTCTACGAGCAGTACTTC.

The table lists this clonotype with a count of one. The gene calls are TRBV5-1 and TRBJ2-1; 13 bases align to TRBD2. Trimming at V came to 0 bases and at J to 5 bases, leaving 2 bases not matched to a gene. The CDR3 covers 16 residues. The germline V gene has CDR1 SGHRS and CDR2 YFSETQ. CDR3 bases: TGCGCCAGCAGCTTGGGGGGACTAGCGGGGCACAATGAGCAGTTCTTC. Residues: CASSLGGLAGHNEQFF. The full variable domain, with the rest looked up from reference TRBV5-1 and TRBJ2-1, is KAGVTQTPRYLIKTRGQQVTLSCSPISGHRSVSWYQQTPGQGLQFLFEYFSETQRNKGNFPGRFSGRQFSNSRSEMNVSTLELGDSALYLCASSLGGLAGHNEQFFGPGTRLTVL.

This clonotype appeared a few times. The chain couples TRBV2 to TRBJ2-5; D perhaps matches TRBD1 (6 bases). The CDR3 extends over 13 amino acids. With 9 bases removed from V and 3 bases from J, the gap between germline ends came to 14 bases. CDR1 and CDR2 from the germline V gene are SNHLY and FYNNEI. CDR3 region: CASPGHPEETQYF. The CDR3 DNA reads TGTGCCAGTCCGGGACACCCCGAAGAGACCCAGTACTTC.

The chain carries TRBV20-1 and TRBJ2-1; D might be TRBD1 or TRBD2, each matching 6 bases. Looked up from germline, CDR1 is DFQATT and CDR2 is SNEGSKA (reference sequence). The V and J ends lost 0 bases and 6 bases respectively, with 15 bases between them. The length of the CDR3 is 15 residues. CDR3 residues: CSARDRGEPINEQFF. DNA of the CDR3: TGCAGTGCTAGAGATAGGGGGGAGCCAATCAATGAGCAGTTCTTC.

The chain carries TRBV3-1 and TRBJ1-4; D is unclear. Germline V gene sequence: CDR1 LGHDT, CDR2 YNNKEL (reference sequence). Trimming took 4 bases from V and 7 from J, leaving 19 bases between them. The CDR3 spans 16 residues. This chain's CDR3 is CASSPRTPSLGEKLFF. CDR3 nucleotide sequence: TGTGCCAGCAGCCCCCGGACGCCTTCGCTTGGTGAAAAACTGTTTTTT.

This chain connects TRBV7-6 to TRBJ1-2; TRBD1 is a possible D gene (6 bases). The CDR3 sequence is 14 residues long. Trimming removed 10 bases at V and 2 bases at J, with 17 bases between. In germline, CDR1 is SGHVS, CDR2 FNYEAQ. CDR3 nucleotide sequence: TGTGCCACCCTAGGGGGGTTGGGGAACTATGGCTACACCTTC. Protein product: CATLGGLGNYGYTF.